This TCR beta chain was observed in a study of CD8 T cells in ankylosing spondylitis. Each TCR beta library was made by quantitative 5'-RACE that incorporated molecular barcodes. TCRdb reanalysed the 5' RACE reads using MiXCR and keeps one entry per CDR3 protein. Here the sample spans around 480,000 distinct CDR3 sequences, roughly 18% being singletons. CDR1 and CDR2 (germline): SQVTM, ANQGSEA. The CDR3 is 11 amino acids. Trimming took off 6 bases at V and 7 bases at J, with 13 bases between the two ends. Study-wide results and caveats: Relatively scarce in peripheral blood, disease-linked clones were CD8+. Among TCR beta sequences, a motif of eight highly homologous variants appeared characteristic of ankylosing spondylitis blood. In ankylosing spondylitis patients, matched synovial fluid reportedly showed significant enrichment of disease-linked clones.

Comments on this clonotype: The antigen is not known.

The TCR was taken from a male donor with ankylosing spondylitis. Sequenced input: blood, either unsorted or a sorted T cell fraction (not recorded which). This chain connects TRBV29-1 to TRBJ2-7; a weak D match, TRBD2 (6 bases). The CDR3 bases are TGCAGCGTAGCCCGGGCGGGGGAGCAGTACTTC. Translation gives CSVARAGEQYF.